This TCR beta chain was retrieved from a study of blood T cells in healthy people across ages. Individuals who donated were healthy Caucasians from Russia aged roughly 6 to 100. Study results and caveats: Greater diversity and more naive CD4+ cells were seen in long-lived donors than in aged donors.

Germline CDR1 is SGHVS and CDR2 is FQNEAQ. CDR3 length: 14 residues. This clonotype was seen a few times. The antigen is undetermined. The junction differs from germline at one of its ends, possibly a read error. The authors ran a second PCR of 7 to 11 cycles using a sample-barcoded 5' primer and a J-beta primer mix. TCRdb analysed the 5' RACE reads with MiXCR anew, one entry per CDR3 protein. Among approximately 1.5 million distinct CDR3 sequences, roughly 43% were seen once, and the ten largest hold roughly 3.7%. This receptor was identified in a woman aged 18-29 years in good health. Sequencing input: blood. This chain links TRBV7-8 with TRBJ1-5, with D uncertain. Written as DNA, the CDR3 is TGTGCCAGCGGCTTAGAACGGGTCGGGCAGCCCCAGCATTTT. This translates into CASGLERVGQPQHF. Full variable domain (rest looked up from reference TRBV7-8 and TRBJ1-5): GAGVSQSPRYKVAKRGQDVALRCDPISGHVSLFWYQQALGQGPEFLTYFQNEAQLDKSGLPSDRFFAERPEGSVSTLKIQRTQQEDSAVYLCASGLERVGQPQHFGDGTRLSIL.